A single sample gave rise to the 22 T cell receptor beta chains below, sequenced in a study of shared clonotypes between healthy human individuals. CD45RO-negative, CCR7-selected cells formed the naive CD8 fraction, which excluded terminally differentiated effector memory CD45RA+ cells. Here immunoSEQ multiplex PCR was the method, and the copy in TCRdb shows in-frame clones only, minus some. The table has some 2 million clones, roughly 94% seen once. The sequenced sample was naive CD8+ T cells sorted from blood. These receptors came from a man aged 18-30 years in good health.

In its sample, this clone was seen once. This sequence joins TRBV7-2 and TRBJ2-1; 8 positions agree with TRBD2. CDR3 length equals 14 residues. The V gene end was trimmed by 5 bases and the J gene end by 7 bases; junction bases not matched to a gene: 7. Germline lookup yields CDR1 SGHTA and CDR2 FQGNSA. CDR3 loop: CASSVQGLGNEQFF. CDR3 sequence (DNA): TGTGCCAGCAGCGTCCAGGGACTAGGGAATGAGCAGTTCTTC.

The gene calls are TRBV27 and TRBJ1-5; D gene uncertain. Germline-derived CDR1 and CDR2 are MNHEY and SMNVEV (reference sequence). Trimming shortened V by 5 bases and J by 5 bases, and 7 bases separated the two germline ends. This CDR3 comprises 12 residues. The CDR3 region is CASSHGDQPQHF. CDR3 nucleotide sequence: TGTGCCAGCAGTCACGGGGATCAGCCCCAGCATTTT.

The chain carries TRBV5-5 and TRBJ1-5, with 7 bases matching TRBD1. This CDR3 region has 14 residues. Unmatched junction bases numbered 4, after V lost 4 bases and J lost 3 bases. CDR1 and CDR2 from the germline V gene are SGHKS and YYEKEE (reference sequence). The CDR3 spells CASSRGQINQPQHF. CDR3 DNA: TGTGCCAGCAGCCGGGGACAGATCAATCAGCCCCAGCATTTT.

The rearrangement links TRBV28 to TRBJ2-7; no definite D call. The CDR3 is 11 amino acids. With 5 bases removed from V and 6 bases from J, the gap between germline ends came to 8 bases. Germline V gene data show CDR1 as MDHEN and CDR2 as SYDVKM. CDR3 amino acids: CASSRNSEQYF. The CDR3 DNA reads TGTGCCAGCAGTCGAAACAGCGAGCAGTACTTC.

The CDR3 protein is CSVERQGSTETQYF. The CDR3 bases are TGCAGCGTTGAGCGGCAGGGGTCTACGGAGACCCAGTACTTC. This chain joins TRBV29-1 and TRBJ2-5, with a tentative D call TRBD1 (6 bases). The germline CDR1 and CDR2 sequences are SQVTM and ANQGSEA. This CDR3 contains 14 residues. V was cut by 3 bases and J by 5 bases, with 16 bases left in between.

The chain employs TRBV2 and TRBJ2-7; D gene uncertain. Looked up from germline, CDR1 is SNHLY and CDR2 is FYNNEI. The CDR3 totals 12 residues. Trimming left V 4 bases short and J 6 bases short, with 10 bases between. Here the CDR3 DNA reads TGTGCCAGCAGTGGCCCTAACCTCGAGCAGTACTTC. Its translation is CASSGPNLEQYF.

The gene calls are TRBV29-1 and TRBJ1-5; D gene uncertain. The germline V gene encodes CDR1 SQVTM and CDR2 ANQGSEA. This CDR3 has 14 residues. V gave up 6 bases and J gave up 0 bases, with 12 bases separating them. The CDR3 nucleotides are TGCAGCGTCCAGACTGACCATAGCAATCAGCCCCAGCATTTT. Protein: CSVQTDHSNQPQHF.

The chain joins TRBV28 to TRBJ2-7, with D possibly matching TRBD2 (6 bases). Trimming took 7 bases from V and 3 from J, leaving 16 bases between them. This CDR3 region has 14 residues. CDR1 is MDHEN, CDR2 SYDVKM, per germline. In nucleotides, the CDR3 is TGTGCCAGCAAAGATCTGGAGGGCTACTACGAGCAGTACTTC. Translating it yields CASKDLEGYYEQYF.

The chain carries TRBV28 and TRBJ2-7; 8 positions agree with TRBD1. The ends lost 5 bases at V and 2 bases at J; junction bases unmatched: 8. CDR3 length equals 15 residues. The germline V gene encodes CDR1 MDHEN and CDR2 SYDVKM. CDR3 region: CASSDQGASTYEQYF. The CDR3 DNA reads TGTGCCAGCAGTGACCAGGGGGCATCTACCTACGAGCAGTACTTC.

The chain carries TRBV6-1 and TRBJ1-1; the D gene is possibly TRBD1 (6 bases). Germline V lookup: CDR1 MNHNS, CDR2 SASEGT. This CDR3 contains 12 residues. V shed 6 bases and J shed 6 bases, with 11 bases lying between them. CDR3 coding DNA: TGTGCCAGCAGCCAAGGACAGTCTGAAGCTTTCTTT. Residues: CASSQGQSEAFF.

The chain uses TRBV2 and TRBJ2-1; 9 bases map to TRBD2. The CDR3 has 13 amino acids. Germline CDR1 and CDR2: SNHLY and FYNNEI. J lost 4 bases, V lost 10 bases, and 5 bases had no gene match. The CDR3 spells CAITLAGYNEQFF. CDR3 bases: TGTGCCATCACTCTAGCGGGATACAATGAGCAGTTCTTC. Variable domain in full (rest from reference TRBV2 and TRBJ2-1): EPEVTQTPSHQVTQMGQEVILRCVPISNHLYFYWYRQILGQKVEFLVSFYNNEISEKSEIFDDQFSVERPDGSNFTLKIRSTKLEDSAMYFCAITLAGYNEQFFGPGTRLTVL.

The chain carries TRBV30 and TRBJ2-7, with D perhaps matching TRBD1 (6 bases). The CDR3 is 13 residues long. With 0 bases removed from V and 6 bases from J, the gap between germline ends came to 12 bases. From germline, CDR1 is GTSNPN and CDR2 SVGIG (reference sequence). The CDR3 is CAWSVQGDVEQYF. The CDR3 DNA sequence: TGTGCCTGGAGTGTACAGGGAGACGTCGAGCAGTACTTC. The variable domain in full, with the rest retrieved from reference TRBV30 and TRBJ2-7, is SQTIHQWPATLVQPVGSPLSLECTVEGTSNPNLYWYRQAAGRGLQLLFYSVGIGQISSEVPQNLSASRPQDRQFILSSKKLLLSDSGFYLCAWSVQGDVEQYFGPGTRLTVT.

V is TRBV7-6 and J is TRBJ2-1, with D perhaps assigned TRBD1 or TRBD2 (6 bases each). This CDR3 spans 19 amino acids. CDR1 SGHVS and CDR2 FNYEAQ come from the germline V gene. Trimming shortened V by 5 bases and J by 0 bases, and 23 bases separated the two germline ends. CDR3 residues: CASSNQRGAPISSYNEQFF. The DNA for the CDR3 is TGTGCCAGCAGCAATCAGAGGGGGGCTCCCATCAGCTCCTACAATGAGCAGTTCTTC.

V and J are TRBV9 and TRBJ2-2; a possible D gene is TRBD1 (6 bases). The V gene's germline CDR1 is SGDLS and CDR2 YYNGEE. The V and J ends lost 0 bases and 7 bases respectively, with 19 bases between them. The CDR3 spans 17 residues. The CDR3 coding sequence is TGTGCCAGCAGCGTAGCGCCCCTTCAGGGGTTGGGCGGGGAGCTGTTTTTT. Protein: CASSVAPLQGLGGELFF.

The chain joins TRBV5-6 to TRBJ1-1, with TRBD1 matching over 7 bases. V shed 4 bases and J 2 bases; nucleotides not matched to a gene: 5. Per the germline V gene, CDR1 is SGHDT and CDR2 is YYEEEE. This CDR3 comprises 14 residues. CDR3 residues: CASSTPGGNTEAFF. Here the CDR3 DNA reads TGTGCCAGCAGCACCCCAGGGGGTAACACTGAAGCTTTCTTT.

This chain uses TRBV5-5 with TRBJ2-5; 7 bases are a match to TRBD2. CDR1 and CDR2 from the germline V gene are SGHKS and YYEKEE (reference sequence). The CDR3 spans 16 residues. The CDR3 region is CATEVGDYPTQETQYF. CDR3 nucleotides: TGTGCTACCGAGGTAGGGGACTATCCTACTCAAGAGACCCAGTACTTC.

This clone was counted a single time. The sample carries other DNA sequences with the same CDR3. The chain employs TRBV4-3 and TRBJ2-1; D gene unclear. The germline gives CDR1 LGHNA, CDR2 YSLEER. This CDR3 has 15 residues. Trimming removed 4 bases from V and 0 bases from J, with 10 bases in between. This CDR3 reads CASSRDTSSYNEQFF. The DNA for the CDR3 is TGCGCCAGCAGCCGTGACACGAGCTCCTACAATGAGCAGTTCTTC.

The genes are TRBV7-2 and TRBJ2-7; tentative D call: TRBD2 (5 bases). The V gene lost 7 bases and the J gene lost 2 bases, with 18 bases spanning the gap. CDR3 length: 15 amino acids. Per the germline V gene, CDR1 is SGHTA and CDR2 is FQGNSA. This chain's CDR3 is CASTLRGIPAYEQYF. CDR3 bases: TGTGCCAGCACCCTCCGGGGTATTCCGGCCTACGAGCAGTACTTC. Full variable domain (remainder filled in from reference TRBV7-2 and TRBJ2-7): GAGVSQSPSNKVTEKGKDVELRCDPISGHTALYWYRQSLGQGLEFLIYFQGNSAPDKSGLPSDRFSAERTGGSVSTLTIQRTQQEDSAVYLCASTLRGIPAYEQYFGPGTRLTVT.

This clone was counted once. The chain employs TRBV30 and TRBJ1-2; possibly TRBD1 for D (6 bases). V lost 7 bases and J lost 7, with 16 bases in between. This CDR3 has 12 residues. Germline CDR1 and CDR2: GTSNPN and SVGIG (reference sequence). CDR3 nucleotide sequence: TGTGCCTCCAAAGGGGGGGGCCGTGGCTACACCTTC. Translated: CASKGGGRGYTF. The full variable domain, with the rest looked up from reference TRBV30 and TRBJ1-2, is SQTIHQWPATLVQPVGSPLSLECTVEGTSNPNLYWYRQAAGRGLQLLFYSVGIGQISSEVPQNLSASRPQDRQFILSSKKLLLSDSGFYLCASKGGGRGYTFGSGTRLTVV.

V is TRBV15 and J is TRBJ2-3; 9 bases are a match to TRBD1. Per the germline V gene, CDR1 is LNHNV and CDR2 is YYDKDF (reference sequence). The CDR3 sequence is 14 residues long. After removal of 4 bases from V and 4 bases from J, the junction contained 3 bases not matched to a gene. The CDR3 protein is CATSTRTGADTQYF. The CDR3 DNA reads as TGTGCCACCAGCACACGGACAGGGGCAGATACGCAGTATTTT.

The chain joins TRBV7-6 to TRBJ2-7, with TRBD2 identical over 9 bases. There are 15 residues in the CDR3. Losses at the gene ends were 1 base for V and 0 bases for J; bases not matched to a gene: 1. Looked up from germline, CDR1 is SGHVS and CDR2 is FNYEAQ. The CDR3 reads CASSLVAGASYEQYF. The CDR3 coding sequence is TGTGCCAGCAGCTTAGTAGCGGGGGCCTCCTACGAGCAGTACTTC.

This clone appeared once. The V call is TRBV5-6, the J call TRBJ2-7; D remains unclear. The CDR3 is 13 amino acids. CDR1 and CDR2 (germline): SGHDT, YYEEEE. Trimming cost V 4 bases and J 2 bases, with 10 bases left between them. CDR3 DNA sequence: TGTGCCAGCAGCGTCAGATCTGCCTACGAGCAGTACTTC. It specifies CASSVRSAYEQYF. Together with reference TRBV5-6 and TRBJ2-7, the CDR3 gives the full variable domain: DAGVTQSPTHLIKTRGQQVTLRCSPKSGHDTVSWYQQALGQGPQFIFQYYEEEERQRGNFPDRFSGHQFPNYSSELNVNALLLGDSALYLCASSVRSAYEQYFGPGTRLTVT.